This TCR beta chain stems from a study of blood T cell repertoires in COVID-19. Background on the study: Both acute and convalescent COVID-19 samples were obtained from the United States, Italy and Spain. PBMCs, B-cell-depleted T cells, or T cells provided the cDNA or gDNA that made up the material.

The V segment lost 0 bases and the J segment 8 bases; nucleotides outside the gene matches: 1. Germline CDR1 is MRHNA and CDR2 is SNTAGT. This CDR3 region has 14 residues. In the source study's methods: The assay estimated nucleated cells by amplifying reference gene primers. The protocol was immunoSEQ multiplex PCR, while the TCRdb copy is restricted to in-frame clones and leaves out a portion. V and J calls and clone size are copied from that table; D and trimming were computed from the DNA. The profile shows 85,000 to 110,000 clones, roughly 89% of them singletons. Specimen: peripheral blood. The TCR comes from an elderly woman in a cohort sampled during active COVID-19. V and J are TRBV6-4 and TRBJ1-6; 7 bases map to TRBD1. CDR3 bases: TGTGCCAGCAGTGACTCAACAGGGGATTCACCCCTCCACTTT. Protein: CASSDSTGDSPLHF.